The sequence of this TCR beta chain was determined in a study of beta chain features in type 1 diabetes. Study-level findings and limits: Researchers reported that naive, central memory and Treg TCRB repertoires appeared more similar in patients than in healthy donors.

In the case of this clone: Its specificity is not known.

In germline, CDR1 is KGHSH, CDR2 LQKENI. This CDR3 comprises 14 residues. V was clipped by 6 bases and J by 8 bases; unmatched bases: 8. Every isolated RNA sample was fully reverse transcribed, so sequencing captured expressed TCRB transcripts. Assay used: immunoSEQ multiplex PCR; TCRdb lists only in-frame clones, some missing. The repertoire includes approximately 170,000 clones, approximately 9% of them detected once, and over 2% sits in the top ten. Sequencing input: central memory CD4+ T cells from blood. This clonotype was sampled from a young woman in good health. The rearrangement uses TRBV18 and TRBJ1-4; 8 bases map to TRBD1. Here the CDR3 DNA reads TGTGCCAGCTCTCTTCGACAGGGGACGGAAAAACTGTTTTTT. It specifies CASSLRQGTEKLFF.